This TCR beta chain came from a study of blood T cell repertoires in COVID-19. Across the whole study: Sites in the United States, Italy and Spain provided acute and convalescent COVID-19 samples.

This clone was detected a few times. The protocol was immunoSEQ multiplex PCR, while the TCRdb copy is restricted to in-frame clones and leaves out a portion. The data hold over 70,000 clones, with more than 80% observed a single time. Per the germline V gene, CDR1 is KGHDR and CDR2 is SFDVKD. V was clipped by 3 bases and J by 8 bases, with 13 bases between them. The CDR3 runs 14 residues. The chain combines TRBV24-1 with TRBJ2-1; tentatively, D is TRBD2 (7 bases). Sequenced sample: peripheral blood. The sequence was obtained from an elderly man with acute or convalescent COVID-19. The chain's CDR3 is CATSDPGAGDEQFF. DNA for the CDR3: TGTGCCACCAGTGATCCAGGGGCGGGAGATGAGCAGTTCTTC.